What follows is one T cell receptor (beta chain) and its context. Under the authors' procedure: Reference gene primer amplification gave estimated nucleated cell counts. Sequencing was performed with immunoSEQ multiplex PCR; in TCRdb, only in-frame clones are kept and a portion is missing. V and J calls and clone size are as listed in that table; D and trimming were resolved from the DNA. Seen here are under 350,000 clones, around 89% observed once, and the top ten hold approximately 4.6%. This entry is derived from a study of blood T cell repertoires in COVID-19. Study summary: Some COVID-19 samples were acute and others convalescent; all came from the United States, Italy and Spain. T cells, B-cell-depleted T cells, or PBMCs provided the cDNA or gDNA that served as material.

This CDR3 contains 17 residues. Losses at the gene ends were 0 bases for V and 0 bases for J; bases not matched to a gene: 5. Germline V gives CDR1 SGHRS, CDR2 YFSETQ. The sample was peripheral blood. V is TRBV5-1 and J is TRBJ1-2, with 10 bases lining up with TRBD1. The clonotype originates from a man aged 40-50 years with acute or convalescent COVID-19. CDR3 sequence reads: CASSLGQGAIANYGYTF. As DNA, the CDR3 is TGCGCCAGCAGCTTGGGACAGGGGGCGATAGCTAACTATGGCTACACCTTC.